These T cell receptor beta chains were read from a single sample in a study of cytomegalovirus exposure and HLA in healthy donors. The assay was immunoSEQ multiplex PCR, and TCRdb's table has in-frame clones only and misses some. Of roughly 200,000 clones in the sample, roughly 80% are singletons; the top ten hold around 1.5%. The sequenced material came from PBMCs. These TCRs come from a man aged 45-65 years in good health and CMV-seronegative. CDR3s include the opening cysteine and the closing phenylalanine or tryptophan. D genes are given only for firm matches. Rows give clone size only sometimes, using once, few, many, or a class for an expanded clone.

TRBV9	.	TRBJ2-7	TRBD2	CASSTGLAGAPSYEQYF	TGTGCCAGCAGCACAGGACTAGCGGGAGCCCCCTCCTACGAGCAGTACTTC
TRBV7-3	.	TRBJ2-5	TRBD1	CASSPGTAQETQYF	TGTGCCAGCAGCCCCGGGACAGCCCAAGAGACCCAGTACTTC
TRBV5-1	.	TRBJ2-1	TRBD1	CASSLQGAGEQFF	TGCGCCAGCAGCTTGCAGGGGGCAGGTGAGCAGTTCTTC
TRBV10-3	.	TRBJ2-1	.	CAISESGGSSYNEQFF	TGTGCCATCAGTGAGTCGGGGGGAAGCTCCTACAATGAGCAGTTCTTC
TRBV4-3	.	TRBJ1-2	.	CASSSAGRNGYTF	TGCGCCAGCAGCTCGGCGGGGAGGAATGGCTACACCTTC
TRBV7-3	.	TRBJ1-2	.	CASSPDSRIPGYTF	TGTGCCAGCAGCCCGGACTCCAGGATTCCTGGCTACACCTTC
TRBV28	once	TRBJ2-7	TRBD2	CASSLAGPSSYEQYF	TGTGCCAGCAGCCTAGCGGGTCCCAGCTCCTACGAGCAGTACTTC
TRBV6-1	.	TRBJ2-4	.	CASSDRNIQYF	TGTGCCAGCAGTGACAGGAACATTCAGTACTTC
TRBV30	few	TRBJ1-5	TRBD1	CAWSVQGDQPQHF	TGTGCCTGGAGTGTACAGGGGGATCAGCCCCAGCATTTT
TRBV27	.	TRBJ2-2	TRBD2	CASSTLAGGPSGELFF	TGTGCCAGCAGTACCTTAGCGGGAGGGCCGAGCGGGGAGCTGTTTTTT
TRBV5-4	.	TRBJ2-5	TRBD2	CASSLLGGGPGETQYF	TGTGCCAGCAGCTTGTTGGGGGGAGGGCCGGGAGAGACCCAGTACTTC
TRBV19	.	TRBJ1-5	.	CASSIRKRGGYQPQHF	TGTGCCAGTAGTATAAGGAAAAGGGGCGGCTATCAGCCCCAGCATTTT
TRBV9	.	TRBJ1-3	.	CASSVNRDSGNTIYF	TGTGCCAGCAGCGTCAACAGGGACTCTGGAAACACCATATATTTT
TRBV13	.	TRBJ2-4	.	CASSLARGRWALAKNIQYF	TGTGCCAGCAGCCTAGCCCGGGGTCGGTGGGCTTTAGCCAAAAACATTCAGTACTTC
TRBV30	.	TRBJ2-2	TRBD1	CAWGHKGAANTGELFF	TGTGCCTGGGGCCACAAGGGGGCGGCGAACACCGGGGAGCTGTTTTTT
TRBV7-3	.	TRBJ2-3	.	CASSLLEGGQADTQYF	TGTGCCAGCAGCTTATTGGAGGGGGGGCAGGCAGATACGCAGTATTTT
TRBV6-1	.	TRBJ1-3	TRBD1	CASSGGQPGNTIYF	TGTGCCAGCAGTGGGGGACAGCCTGGAAACACCATATATTTT
TRBV25-1	.	TRBJ1-6	TRBD1	CASAGGTSYNSPLHF	TGTGCCAGCGCAGGGGGTACGTCCTATAATTCACCCCTCCACTTT
TRBV2	few	TRBJ1-5	.	CASSARWRINQPQHF	TGTGCCAGCAGCGCTAGGTGGAGAATAAATCAGCCCCAGCATTTT
TRBV25-1	few	TRBJ1-4	TRBD1	CASSLGTGVNEKLFF	TGTGCCAGCAGCCTCGGGACAGGGGTTAATGAAAAACTGTTTTTT
TRBV13	.	TRBJ1-4	TRBD1	CASSLEGQGARKLFF	TGTGCCAGCAGCTTAGAGGGACAGGGGGCCAGGAAACTGTTTTTT
TRBV15	once	TRBJ2-7	TRBD2	CATSRDMGLALSYEQYF	TGTGCCACCAGCAGAGATATGGGACTAGCGCTTTCCTACGAGCAGTACTTC
TRBV5-1	.	TRBJ2-5	TRBD2	CASSLVSGGPDQETQYF	TGCGCCAGCAGCTTGGTGTCGGGGGGGCCTGATCAAGAGACCCAGTACTTC
TRBV19	.	TRBJ1-5	.	CASSINQAQHF	TGTGCCAGTAGCATAAACCAGGCCCAGCATTTT
TRBV7-7	few	TRBJ2-5	TRBD2	CASSSAMGLAGGMRETQYF	TGTGCTAGCAGCTCTGCTATGGGACTAGCGGGAGGGATGAGGGAGACCCAGTACTTC
TRBV4-3	.	TRBJ2-7	.	CASSRTQGFGEQYF	TGCGCCAGCAGCCGGACACAAGGTTTCGGCGAGCAGTACTTC
TRBV28	.	TRBJ2-1	.	CASRTDSYYNEQFF	TGTGCCAGCAGGACGGACTCGTACTACAATGAGCAGTTCTTC
TRBV28	few	TRBJ2-3	.	CASGSGTDTQYF	TGTGCCAGCGGGAGCGGTACAGATACGCAGTATTTT
TRBV30	.	TRBJ1-5	TRBD1	CAWGGQGGQPQHF	TGTGCCTGGGGGGGACAGGGGGGTCAGCCCCAGCATTTT
TRBV7-2	once	TRBJ1-4	.	CASSRRGEKLFF	TGTGCCAGCAGCCGGCGGGGGGAAAAACTGTTTTTT
TRBV5-4	.	TRBJ1-1	.	CASSFWGGRGTEAFF	TGTGCCAGCAGCTTCTGGGGGGGGAGGGGCACTGAAGCTTTCTTT
TRBV6-1	.	TRBJ1-5	.	CASRGRPFSNQPQHF	TGTGCCAGCAGGGGGAGACCGTTTAGCAATCAGCCCCAGCATTTT
TRBV6-5	.	TRBJ1-1	.	CASSFNTGNTEAFF	TGTGCCAGCAGCTTTAACACGGGGAACACTGAAGCTTTCTTT
TRBV29-1	.	TRBJ1-1	TRBD1	CSAGGQGMNTEAFF	TGCAGCGCCGGAGGACAGGGGATGAACACTGAAGCTTTCTTT
TRBV7-2	.	TRBJ2-1	TRBD2	CASSLVGTSAFNEQFF	TGTGCCAGCAGCTTAGTTGGGACTAGCGCCTTCAATGAGCAGTTCTTC
TRBV13	once	TRBJ2-3	TRBD2	CASSSPWTSGLSTDTQYF	TGTGCCAGCAGCTCACCCTGGACTAGCGGCCTTAGCACAGATACGCAGTATTTT
TRBV6-1	.	TRBJ1-1	TRBD1	CASSANRGRKSTEAFF	TGTGCCAGCAGTGCGAACAGGGGGCGAAAGAGTACTGAAGCTTTCTTT